What follows describes a single T cell receptor beta chain. The sample holds many counts of this clonotype. What this receptor recognizes is not known. No base quality values were provided; no much bigger clone lies one nucleotide off. These data are taken from a study of neurological immune-mediated disorders (dated by TCRdb to between 2019 and 2020). At the level of the whole study: Among the approximately 35 multiple sclerosis patients, about 30 had relapsing-remitting MS and 3 had secondary progressive MS. The approximately 110 TCR-beta libraries included longitudinal samples, technical triplicates and paired sorted CD4+ and CD8+ T-cell subsets alongside PBMC samples. Peripheral blood TCR-beta repertoires from HTLV-I-associated myelopathy (HAM/TSP) patients, multiple sclerosis patients and healthy controls were compared by UMI-based sequencing. The cohort included approximately 70 subjects: approximately 15 with HAM/TSP, roughly 34 with multiple sclerosis, and some 20 healthy controls.

cDNA was synthesized by template-switch 5'RACE using a primer carrying a 10-nucleotide random unique molecular identifier by which each TCR transcript was tagged. Every sequencing run covered 15-18 subjects and yielded more than 160 million TCR-beta sequences. Total RNA was extracted with the RNeasy kit. TCR-beta VDJ regions were amplified with primers for the TCR constant region and the 5'RACE anchor, using the KAPA Real-time Library Amplification kit. Sample indexes and Illumina adaptors were added in a first PCR, and a second PCR then increased library yield. The roughly 650 bp TCR product was size-selected on a 2% E-gel SizeSelection system after Ampure bead purification. Before pooling, library quality was assessed on a Bioanalyzer, concentration was determined with Qubit, and library quantification was performed with the Kapa Library Quantification kit. Libraries were sequenced paired-end 2 x 150 bp on an Illumina HiSeq 2500. To increase sequence diversity, about 23-30% phiX was spiked into each library pool. Turning to the authors' computational methods: Quality-filtered reads were processed with the UMI-based MiGEC pipeline, which removed over 75% of raw TCR sequences during error correction. VDJ genes were aligned to IMGT germline references, and each clonotype was defined by a unique CDR3 amino acid sequence together with V-J genes. Clonal expansion, Shannon diversity, and CDR3 relatedness (CalcPairwiseDistances, ClusterSamples) were evaluated with VDJtools, and phylogenetic trees were built with CLCbio workbench. Clones with at least 8 unique UMIs were defined as expanded, with this threshold being based on coefficient-of-variation modelling across technical triplicates. TCRdb cleaned the public reads at Q25 with fastp, built clones with MiXCR and kept in-frame beta chains. Entries are consolidated by CDR3 protein sequence, retaining the most common genes and DNA. What appears here as the V and J calls and clone size reflects TCRdb's work, not the paper's. The sample contains some 78,000 distinct CDR3 sequences, roughly 4.7% of them found a single time. Around 2.2% of the sample is taken by the ten largest.

Inclusive of the bounding cysteine and phenylalanine, the CDR3 is 16 residues long. Of all the DNA, just the CDR3 is kept, 48 bases in frame from base 1. Trimmed from V: 4 bases; trimmed from J: 8 bases; junction bases lacking a gene match: 11. For the unsorted PBMC libraries, 2 million PBMCs were stored in RNAlater at -80 degrees C until RNA extraction and were used to generate the libraries. Multiple sclerosis patients were enrolled in a US clinical protocol evaluating disease progression by magnetic resonance imaging. PBMCs were separated from peripheral blood using Ficoll-Hypaque density gradient centrifugation and then cryopreserved in liquid nitrogen. The paper as a whole reports these results and caveats: The MS cluster showed no association with clinical or MRI features, and the authors stated that larger cohorts are needed. The highest TCR clonal expansion was observed in HAM/TSP patients, whereas the lowest was observed in MS patients, even when compared with healthy controls. Expanded clones from different subjects shared no identical CDR3 amino acid sequences, which suggests that TCR-beta repertoires were private in all groups. In a phylogenetic analysis, the repertoires of 18 out of 34 MS patients fell into a single cluster of related CDR3 sequences, pointing to a possible signature at the repertoire level.

The sequenced sample consisted of PBMCs. The V gene is TRBV12-3 or TRBV12-4 and the J gene is TRBJ1-2; TRBD1 agrees with 12 junctional bases. This receptor was taken from a woman aged 25 to 39 with multiple sclerosis. The CDR3 is CASSWGQGAAAGGYTF. The sequence in DNA is TGTGCCAGCAGTTGGGGACAGGGGGCTGCCGCTGGGGGCTACACCTTC.